These 29 T cell receptor beta chains originate from one sample sequenced in a study of response to subunit inactivated influenza vaccine. TCRdb called the RT-PCR reads again in MiXCR, with one record for every CDR3 protein. The sample shows fewer than 750,000 distinct CDR3 sequences, 14% of them seen only once. This material consisted of PBMCs from blood, taken approximately 12 days after vaccination. The receptors here all came from a man in his fifties who received an inactivated influenza vaccine.

The V call is TRBV20-1, the J call TRBJ1-1, with D hard to call. With 6 bases removed from V and 4 bases from J, the gap between germline ends came to 9 bases. CDR3 size: 11 residues. CDR1 DFQATT and CDR2 SNEGSKA come from the germline V gene (reference sequence). CDR3 bases: TGCAGTGCGTCGTGGGGCACTGAAGCTTTCTTT. It specifies CSASWGTEAFF.

This clonotype was detected only a few times. The chain joins TRBV6-5 to TRBJ1-2, with 8 nucleotides matching TRBD1. With V trimmed by 4 bases and J by 4 bases, 2 bases remained unmatched. Germline-derived CDR1 and CDR2 are MNHEY and SVGAGI. The CDR3 contains 13 residues. In nucleotides, the CDR3 is TGTGCCAGCAGTTCGGGACAGGCCTATGGCTACACCTTC. It yields the protein CASSSGQAYGYTF.

This clonotype was counted a few times. This chain links TRBV20-1 with TRBJ1-1; D is possibly TRBD1 (5 bases). CDR3 length: 14 amino acids. Germline V CDR1 and CDR2: DFQATT, SNEGSKA (reference sequence). With 2 bases removed from V and 0 bases from J, the gap between germline ends came to 10 bases. CDR3 protein: CSARPGAVNTEAFF. Here the CDR3 DNA reads TGCAGTGCTAGACCTGGGGCGGTGAACACTGAAGCTTTCTTT.

The sample holds a few counts of this clonotype. The genes are TRBV19 and TRBJ2-3, with D unclear. This CDR3 has 14 residues. Germline lookup yields CDR1 LNHDA and CDR2 SQIVND (reference sequence). V was pared by 1 base and J by 6 bases, with 11 bases between. CDR3 loop: CASSIGPFLDTQYF. CDR3 DNA: TGTGCCAGTAGTATAGGCCCATTCCTCGATACGCAGTATTTT.

This clonotype has more than one count but fewer than ten. The chain links TRBV20-1 to TRBJ1-2; D gene unclear. V lost 6 bases to trimming and J lost 2 bases, with 16 bases between them. Germline CDR1 and CDR2: DFQATT and SNEGSKA (reference sequence). The CDR3 covers 14 residues. The CDR3 nucleotides are TGCAGTGCCCAGGCAGTAGGCGGGAACTATGGCTACACCTTC. This translates into CSAQAVGGNYGYTF.

The sample holds many counts of this clonotype. The CDR3 DNA reads TGTGCCAGCACCTTGGGGGCAGTTGGTTCACCCCTCCACTTT. It specifies CASTLGAVGSPLHF. The genes are TRBV12-3 or TRBV12-4 and TRBJ1-6; TRBD1 is a possible D gene (6 bases). There are 14 residues in the CDR3. Between the trimmed V and J ends, which lost 7 bases and 9 bases, there was a span of 16 bases.

The chain combines TRBV6-2 or TRBV6-3 with TRBJ2-1; D may be TRBD1 (5 bases). This CDR3 spans 19 amino acids. V dropped 5 bases and J dropped 6 bases, with 29 bases sitting between them. Germline lookup yields CDR1 MNHEY and CDR2 SVGEGT. This CDR3 is CASSAPRSGHLLQGNEQFF. CDR3 sequence (DNA): TGTGCCAGCAGTGCCCCTCGATCCGGGCATCTCCTGCAGGGCAATGAGCAGTTCTTC.

This clonotype was seen more than once but under ten times. The V call is TRBV3-1, the J call TRBJ2-1, with TRBD2 matching 15 bases. This CDR3 comprises 14 residues. The germline CDR1 and CDR2 sequences are LGHDT and YNNKEL (reference sequence). With 5 bases clipped from V and 8 bases from J, the junction kept 1 base outside the gene matches. CDR3 sequence: CASSWTSGRDEQFF. Written as DNA, the CDR3 is TGTGCCAGCAGCTGGACTAGCGGGAGGGATGAGCAGTTCTTC.

This clonotype was counted a few times. DNA for the CDR3: TGTGCCAGCAGCCAAGGATCGGGCGCTAGCAATCAGCCCCAGCATTTT. Its protein product is CASSQGSGASNQPQHF. The gene calls are TRBV4-2 and TRBJ1-5; D unresolved. The V and J ends lost 1 base and 0 bases respectively, with 10 bases between them. Germline V gene lookup returns CDR1 LGHNA and CDR2 YNFKEQ. This CDR3 region has 16 residues.

V gene TRBV3-2 combines with J gene TRBJ2-7; the listed D gene, TRBD2, was not tested against the DNA. TRBV3-2 is designated a pseudogene. The CDR3 has 14 residues. Here the CDR3 DNA reads TGTGCCAGCAGCCTAAAAGCGGGACTTCCGGAGCAGTACTTC. Amino acid sequence: CASSLKAGLPEQYF.

V and J are TRBV6-1 and TRBJ2-7, with 13 bases identical to TRBD2. This CDR3 region has 17 residues. J was trimmed by 2 bases and V by 6 bases; bases with no gene match: 10. Germline CDR1 is MNHNS and CDR2 is SASEGT. CDR3 protein: CASSTGLAGELAYEQYF. Here the CDR3 DNA reads TGTGCCAGCAGCACCGGACTAGCGGGAGAATTAGCCTACGAGCAGTACTTC.

This clonotype came up many times. The rearrangement joins TRBV27 to TRBJ2-7, with D possibly TRBD1 on 6 matching bases. The CDR3 loop spans 13 amino acids. Per the germline V gene, CDR1 is MNHEY and CDR2 is SMNVEV (reference sequence). Trimming removed 8 bases at V and 2 bases at J, with 13 bases between. CDR3 DNA sequence: TGTGCCAGCGCAGGGACACCAGCCTACGAGCAGTACTTC. Translated, it gives CASAGTPAYEQYF.

This rearrangement joins TRBV29-1 to TRBJ1-2, with no clear D. Germline lookup yields CDR1 SQVTM and CDR2 ANQGSEA. V lost 3 bases to trimming and J lost 0 bases, with 5 bases between them. The CDR3 sequence is 12 residues long. The CDR3 reads CSVDSPNYGYTF. The CDR3 nucleotides are TGCAGCGTTGATAGCCCTAACTATGGCTACACCTTC.

The chain has TRBV12-3 or TRBV12-4 and TRBJ2-7; TRBD2 might be the D (5 bases). This CDR3 is built from 14 residues. Trimming pared 2 bases from V and 3 bases from J, leaving 11 bases between. This CDR3 is CASSLFRGSYEQYF. The CDR3 DNA sequence: TGTGCCAGCAGTTTATTTCGGGGTAGCTACGAGCAGTACTTC.

The chain has TRBV6-5 and TRBJ2-1; no clear D. In germline, CDR1 is MNHEY, CDR2 SVGAGI. V lost 2 bases and J 0 bases, leaving 11 bases between the germline ends. There are 16 residues in the CDR3. The CDR3 nucleotides read TGTGCCAGCAGTTACAAGGCAGGAAGCTCCTACAATGAGCAGTTCTTC. It encodes CASSYKAGSSYNEQFF.

The chain carries TRBV23-1 and TRBJ2-4; D call uncertain. TRBV23-1 is given ORF status, its function remaining uncertain. V was pared by 0 bases and J by 7 bases, with 10 bases between. This CDR3 has 14 amino acids. CDR3 in DNA: TGCGCCAGCAGTCAATCTACCATGTCGAACATTCAGTACTTC. Translating it yields CASSQSTMSNIQYF.

This clonotype came up many times. The rearrangement uses TRBV12-3 or TRBV12-4 and TRBJ2-5; D gene ambiguous. The CDR3 totals 14 residues. Trimming cost V 1 base and J 0 bases, with 6 bases left between them. CDR3 residues: CASSLVDNQETQYF. DNA of the CDR3: TGTGCCAGCAGTTTAGTTGACAACCAAGAGACCCAGTACTTC.

The chain recombines TRBV6-5 with TRBJ2-1; 7 nucleotides align to TRBD2. CDR1 and CDR2 from the germline V gene are MNHEY and SVGAGI. The CDR3 runs 18 residues. The V gene end was trimmed by 2 bases and the J gene end by 4 bases; junction bases not matched to a gene: 14. The CDR3 here is CASSYRRRAGVPYNEQFF. Written as DNA, the CDR3 is TGTGCCAGCAGTTACCGGAGGAGGGCGGGAGTCCCTTACAATGAGCAGTTCTTC.

V is TRBV28 and J is TRBJ2-3, with D perhaps TRBD1 (5 bases). The CDR3 totals 16 residues. Germline V gene lookup returns CDR1 MDHEN and CDR2 SYDVKM. V was cut by 0 bases and J by 4 bases, with 14 bases left in between. The CDR3 sequence: CASSLWDRAGSDTQYF. The CDR3 DNA reads as TGTGCCAGCAGTTTATGGGATCGGGCAGGGTCAGATACGCAGTATTTT.

The chain has TRBV6-2 or TRBV6-3 and TRBJ1-5; unclear D gene. Germline V gene data show CDR1 as MNHEY and CDR2 as SVGEGT. Trimming took off 2 bases at V and 4 bases at J, with 12 bases between the two ends. This CDR3 contains 15 residues. In nucleotides, the CDR3 is TGTGCCAGCAGTTACCACACGGGTGGGAATCAGCCCCAGCATTTT. Protein sequence: CASSYHTGGNQPQHF.

This clonotype turned up a few times. The chain has TRBV28 and TRBJ2-7; TRBD1 or TRBD2 may be the D gene (5 bases each). Trimming shortened V by 0 bases and J by 6 bases, and 12 bases separated the two germline ends. The length of the CDR3 is 14 residues. CDR1 and CDR2 (germline): MDHEN, SYDVKM. DNA for the CDR3: TGTGCCAGCAGTTTATGGCAGGGAGAGAGCGAGCAGTACTTC. Translating gives CASSLWQGESEQYF.

The sample holds many counts of this clonotype. V is TRBV6-6 and J is TRBJ2-1; 7 nucleotides line up with TRBD1. The CDR3 runs 13 residues. The V and J ends lost 6 bases and 7 bases, in that order; junction bases with no gene match: 6. Germline assignment: CDR1 MNHNY and CDR2 SVGAGI (reference sequence). CDR3 sequence reads: CASRGTEWNEQFF. DNA of the CDR3: TGTGCCAGCAGGGGGACAGAGTGGAATGAGCAGTTCTTC.

This clonotype was detected ten times or more. The chain carries TRBV4-2 and TRBJ2-5; D is possibly TRBD1 (5 bases). The germline V gene encodes CDR1 LGHNA and CDR2 YNFKEQ. The CDR3 extends over 14 amino acids. Trimming pared 4 bases from V and 3 bases from J, leaving 12 bases between. The CDR3 loop reads CASSRRTDKETQYF. CDR3 bases: TGTGCCAGCAGCCGTCGAACGGACAAAGAGACCCAGTACTTC.

This clonotype has ten or more counts. The chain couples TRBV6-1 to TRBJ2-7; TRBD2 matches 10 bases. V dropped 5 bases and J dropped 2; count of bases not matched to a gene: 3. The CDR3 extends over 14 amino acids. Germline V lookup: CDR1 MNHNS, CDR2 SASEGT. The CDR3 bases are TGTGCCAGCAGTCGGACTAGCGGTACCTACGAGCAGTACTTC. Its protein product is CASSRTSGTYEQYF.

This clonotype was seen a handful of times. The rearrangement links TRBV12-3 or TRBV12-4 to TRBJ1-6; D is uncertain. V gave up 5 bases and J gave up 10 bases, with 12 bases separating them. CDR3 size: 13 residues. DNA of the CDR3: TGTGCCAGCAGTGGTGGGGTCGAGTCACCCCTCCACTTT. Its protein product is CASSGGVESPLHF.

This clonotype was detected a few times. This rearrangement joins TRBV9 to TRBJ2-3, with D unclear. CDR1 and CDR2 (germline): SGDLS, YYNGEE. This CDR3 comprises 14 residues. Between the trimmed V and J ends, which lost 0 bases and 1 base, there was a span of 6 bases. CDR3 DNA: TGTGCCAGCAGCGTAGAGGGCGGCACAGATACGCAGTATTTT. It specifies CASSVEGGTDTQYF.

The V and J genes are TRBV4-2 and TRBJ1-6, with unresolved D. The CDR3 is made up of 15 amino acids. The V end lost 3 bases, the J end lost 14 bases, and 20 bases lay between the germline ends. From germline, CDR1 is LGHNA and CDR2 YNFKEQ. The CDR3 sequence is CASSQGDKKWGSLHF. As DNA, the CDR3 is TGTGCCAGCAGCCAGGGAGACAAGAAGTGGGGATCCCTCCACTTT.

This clonotype was found many times. This chain links TRBV24-1 with TRBJ2-7, with TRBD1 matching 7 bases. Germline V gives CDR1 KGHDR, CDR2 SFDVKD. The trim removed 7 bases at V and 0 bases at J, leaving 2 bases unmatched. The CDR3 spans 13 residues. The CDR3 is CATSRGSSYEQYF. The CDR3 coding sequence is TGTGCCACCAGCAGGGGGTCCTCCTACGAGCAGTACTTC.

This chain connects TRBV12-3 or TRBV12-4 to TRBJ2-3, with 7 nucleotides matching TRBD1. The trim removed 5 bases at V and 6 bases at J, leaving 11 bases unmatched. The CDR3 has 15 residues. Here the CDR3 reads CASSDTGTALDTQYF. DNA of the CDR3: TGTGCCAGCAGTGACACCGGGACAGCCCTGGATACGCAGTATTTT.